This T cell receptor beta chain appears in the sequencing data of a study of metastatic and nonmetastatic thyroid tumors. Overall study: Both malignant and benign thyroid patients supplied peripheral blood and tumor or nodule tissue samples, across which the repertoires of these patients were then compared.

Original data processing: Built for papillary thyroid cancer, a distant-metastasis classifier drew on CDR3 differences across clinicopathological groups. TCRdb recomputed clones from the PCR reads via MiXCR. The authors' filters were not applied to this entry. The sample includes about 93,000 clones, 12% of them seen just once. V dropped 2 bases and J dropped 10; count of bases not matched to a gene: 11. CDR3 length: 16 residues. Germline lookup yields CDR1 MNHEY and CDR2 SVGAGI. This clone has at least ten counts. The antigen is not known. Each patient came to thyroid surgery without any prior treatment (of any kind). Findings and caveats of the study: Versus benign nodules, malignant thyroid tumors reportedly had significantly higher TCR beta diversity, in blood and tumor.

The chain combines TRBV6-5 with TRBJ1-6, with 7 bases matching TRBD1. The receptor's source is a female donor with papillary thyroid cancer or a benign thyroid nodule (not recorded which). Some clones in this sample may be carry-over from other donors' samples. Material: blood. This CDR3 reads CASSYTTGRGGSPLHF. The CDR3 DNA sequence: TGTGCCAGCAGTTACACGACAGGGAGGGGAGGGTCACCCCTCCACTTT.